This T cell receptor beta chain was sequenced for a study of blood T cell repertoires in COVID-19. Study-wide background: The United States, Italy and Spain supplied acute and convalescent COVID-19 samples. In each case, the material was cDNA or gDNA derived from T cells, B-cell-depleted T cells, or PBMCs.

Original analysis: Estimates of nucleated cell counts were drawn from the amplification of reference gene primers. The protocol was immunoSEQ multiplex PCR, while the TCRdb copy is restricted to in-frame clones and leaves out a portion. Clonal size and the V and J genes are those of that table, whereas D and trimming came from the DNA. The repertoire holds 55,000 or so clones, with around four fifths as singletons. Losses at the gene ends were 1 base for V and 8 bases for J; bases not matched to a gene: 5. The germline V gene has CDR1 LGHDT and CDR2 YNNKEL (reference sequence). This CDR3 comprises 15 residues.

This clonotype was obtained from a man aged 25 to 40 with COVID-19, enrolled during active disease. Specimen: peripheral blood. The rearrangement joins TRBV3-1 (or the pseudogene TRBV3-2) to TRBJ2-1, with 10 bases fitting TRBD2. The CDR3 DNA reads TGTGCCAGCAGCCAAGGACGGACTAGCGGACATGAGCAGTTCTTC. Translation gives CASSQGRTSGHEQFF.